This T cell receptor beta chain is drawn from a study of shared clonotypes between healthy human individuals. From germline, CDR1 is WSHSY and CDR2 SAAADI. CDR3 length: 15 amino acids. Trimming took 3 bases from V and 7 from J, leaving 18 bases between them. Assay: immunoSEQ multiplex PCR; the TCRdb copy retains only in-frame clones and omits some. The sample shows 2,500,000 or so clones, 85% to 95% of them seen only once. This clonotype originated in a man aged 18 to 30 in good health. Some clones in this sample may be carry-over from other donors' samples. The sample consisted of naive CD4+ T cells from PBMCs. Subset noted: CD45RA+ positively selected. The chain carries TRBV10-2 and TRBJ1-2; TRBD1 is a possible D gene (6 bases). Here the CDR3 DNA reads TGCGCCAGCAGTGACCCTGGGGGCACTATGGCTGGCTACACCTTC. It is translated as CASSDPGGTMAGYTF.